This T cell receptor (beta chain) was sequenced in a study of identical twins. Study-wide results and limits: Cross-sectional statistical analysis, not tracking of the same donors, underpinned the conclusions. Recombination models fit unrelated individuals' TCR alpha sharing but underestimated twins'.

With 4 bases clipped from V and 0 bases from J, the junction kept 7 bases outside the gene matches. Germline V gene lookup returns CDR1 SQVTM and CDR2 ANQGSEA. The CDR3 contains 17 residues. All donors comprised healthy Caucasians. Comment on this clonotype: What it binds is unknown.

TCRdb re-analysed the 5' RACE reads in MiXCR, keeping a single row per CDR3 protein. The table has 1,800,000 or so distinct CDR3 sequences, roughly 35% seen once; the top ten hold about 0.27%. The source is a newborn girl in good health. This chain uses TRBV29-1 with TRBJ2-3; 13 bases fit TRBD2. Sequenced sample: cord blood. The CDR3, as DNA: TGCAGCGTTGGACTAGCGGGAGGATGGGCCAGCACAGATACGCAGTATTTT. This sequence encodes CSVGLAGGWASTDTQYF.